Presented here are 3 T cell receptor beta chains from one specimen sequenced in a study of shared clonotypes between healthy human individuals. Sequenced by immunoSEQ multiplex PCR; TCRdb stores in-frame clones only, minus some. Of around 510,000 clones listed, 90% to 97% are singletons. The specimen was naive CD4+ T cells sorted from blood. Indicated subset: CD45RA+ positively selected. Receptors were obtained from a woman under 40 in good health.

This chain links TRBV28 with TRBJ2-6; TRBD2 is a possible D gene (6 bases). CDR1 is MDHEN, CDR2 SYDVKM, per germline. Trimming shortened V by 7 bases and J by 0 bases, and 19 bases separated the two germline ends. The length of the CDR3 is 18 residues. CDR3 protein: CASTPAGLAHSGANVLTF. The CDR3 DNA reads TGTGCCAGCACCCCGGCGGGGCTAGCCCACTCTGGGGCCAACGTCCTGACTTTC.

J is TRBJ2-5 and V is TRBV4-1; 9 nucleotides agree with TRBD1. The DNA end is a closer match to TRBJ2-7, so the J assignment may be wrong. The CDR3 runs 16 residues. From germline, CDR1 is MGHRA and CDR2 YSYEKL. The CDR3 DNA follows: TGCGCCAGCAGCCAGGGACGCGGGACAGGGCGGTACGAGCAGTACTTC. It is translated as CASSQGRGTGRYEQYF.

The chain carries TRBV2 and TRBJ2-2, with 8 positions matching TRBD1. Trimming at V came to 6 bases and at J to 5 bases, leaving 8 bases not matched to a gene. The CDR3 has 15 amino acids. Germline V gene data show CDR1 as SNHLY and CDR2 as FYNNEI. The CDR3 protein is CASREMDRATGELFF. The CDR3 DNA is TGTGCCAGCAGGGAGATGGACAGGGCAACCGGGGAGCTGTTTTTT.